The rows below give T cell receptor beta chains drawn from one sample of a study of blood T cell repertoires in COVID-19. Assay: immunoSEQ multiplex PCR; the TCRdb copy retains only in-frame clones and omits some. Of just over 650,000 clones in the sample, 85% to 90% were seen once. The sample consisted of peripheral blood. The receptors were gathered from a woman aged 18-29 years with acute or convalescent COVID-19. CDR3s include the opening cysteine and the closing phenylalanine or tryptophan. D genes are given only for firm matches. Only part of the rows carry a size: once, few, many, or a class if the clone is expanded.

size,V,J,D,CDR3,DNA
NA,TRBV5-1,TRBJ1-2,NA,CASSPGEPSPYYGYTF,TGCGCCAGCAGCCCGGGAGAGCCTTCCCCTTACTATGGCTACACCTTC
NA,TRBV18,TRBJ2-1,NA,CASSPKLNNEQFF,TGTGCCAGCTCCCCTAAACTAAACAATGAGCAGTTCTTC
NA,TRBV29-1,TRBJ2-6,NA,CSVFPSGANVLTF,TGCAGCGTCTTCCCCTCTGGGGCCAACGTCCTGACTTTC
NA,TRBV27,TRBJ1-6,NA,CASSLPGPYNSPLHF,TGTGCCAGCAGTTTACCAGGTCCCTATAATTCACCCCTCCACTTT
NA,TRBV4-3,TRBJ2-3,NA,CASSPKGEGTTDTQYF,TGCGCCAGCAGCCCCAAGGGGGAGGGAACCACAGATACGCAGTATTTT
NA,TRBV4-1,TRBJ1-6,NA,CASSQDIWELLGPRKNSPLHF,TGCGCCAGCAGCCAAGATATCTGGGAATTATTGGGGCCCCGGAAAAATTCACCCCTCCACTTT
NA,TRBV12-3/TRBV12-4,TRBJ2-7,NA,CASSSGETYEQYF,TGTGCCAGCAGTTCAGGGGAAACCTACGAGCAGTACTTC
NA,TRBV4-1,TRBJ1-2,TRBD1,CASSQDQGAGGGYTF,TGCGCCAGCAGCCAAGACCAGGGGGCAGGGGGCGGCTACACCTTC
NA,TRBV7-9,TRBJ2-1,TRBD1,CASSLEGAGYNEQFF,TGTGCCAGCAGCCTAGAGGGGGCGGGTTACAATGAGCAGTTCTTC
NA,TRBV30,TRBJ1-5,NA,CAWRGGPNQPQHF,TGTGCCTGGAGGGGTGGGCCCAATCAGCCCCAGCATTTT
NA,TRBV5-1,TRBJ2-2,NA,CASSLGQGPSGELFF,TGCGCCAGCAGCTTGGGGCAGGGGCCCTCCGGGGAGCTGTTTTTT
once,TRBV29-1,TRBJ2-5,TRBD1,CSVLAGGQETQYF,TGCAGCGTTTTAGCAGGGGGCCAAGAGACCCAGTACTTC